Each of the 17 T cell receptor beta chains below was sequenced from the same sample in a study of OX40 agonist ivuxolimab in advanced cancers. Using immunoSEQ multiplex PCR, the repertoire was profiled, and TCRdb retains in-frame clones only, with some absent. The sample has 23,000 or so clones, 83% seen once. Specimen: CD4+ or CD8+ T cells sorted from blood, collected in a trial of the OX40 agonist ivuxolimab. These receptors were obtained from an adult with an advanced solid tumor such as melanoma, head and neck, liver or kidney cancer.

This clone was picked up a small number of times. This chain connects TRBV25-1 to TRBJ1-1; no definite D call. CDR1 is MGHDK and CDR2 is SYGVNS in the germline V gene. Trimming shortened V by 2 bases and J by 10 bases, and 8 bases separated the two germline ends. This CDR3 contains 11 residues. For the CDR3, the DNA is TGTGCCAGCAGTGAAGGAGGCGGAGCTTTCTTT. The encoded protein is CASSEGGGAFF.

This chain uses TRBV27 with TRBJ2-7; TRBD2 matches 12 bases. With V trimmed by 4 bases and J by 3 bases, 4 bases remained unmatched. The CDR3 loop spans 15 amino acids. The germline gives CDR1 MNHEY, CDR2 SMNVEV (reference sequence). DNA for the CDR3: TGTGCCAGCAGTTCGGGACTAGCGGGTCTCTACGAGCAGTACTTC. Translating gives CASSSGLAGLYEQYF.

The chain is built from TRBV6-5 and TRBJ1-1, with unresolved D. CDR3 length: 13 amino acids. Germline assignment: CDR1 MNHEY and CDR2 SVGAGI. Trimming shortened V by 0 bases and J by 11 bases, and 13 bases separated the two germline ends. The CDR3 DNA reads as TGTGCCAGCAGTTACTCCACTCAAACGGGGGCTTTCTTT. It is translated as CASSYSTQTGAFF.

V is TRBV7-9 and J is TRBJ1-6; D is undetermined. V was cut by 1 base and J by 7 bases, with 5 bases left in between. Germline-derived CDR1 and CDR2 are SEHNR and FQNEAQ (reference sequence). CDR3 length: 13 amino acids. The CDR3 spells CASSLEGNSPLHF. The CDR3 DNA sequence: TGTGCCAGCAGCTTAGAGGGAAATTCACCCCTCCACTTT.

The V gene is TRBV4-3, the J gene TRBJ2-7, with 8 bases that match TRBD1. Germline loops: CDR1 LGHNA, CDR2 YSLEER. The J segment lost 3 bases and the V segment lost 7 bases, leaving 8 bases of the junction unmatched. This CDR3 has 14 amino acids. The CDR3 nucleotides read TGCGCCAGCACCCCGGGACAGGTACGCTACGAGCAGTACTTC. Its protein product is CASTPGQVRYEQYF.

The chain carries TRBV7-8 and TRBJ1-4, with TRBD1 matching 8 bases. The V and J ends lost 4 bases and 6 bases, in that order; junction bases with no gene match: 7. The CDR3 length is 15 residues. CDR1 SGHVS and CDR2 FQNEAQ come from the germline V gene. The CDR3 sequence: CASSSPGQEDEKLFF. The CDR3 nucleotides read TGTGCCAGCAGCTCGCCGGGACAGGAGGATGAAAAACTGTTTTTT.

The gene calls are TRBV29-1 and TRBJ1-1; no definite D call. This CDR3 is built from 14 residues. The germline CDR1 and CDR2 sequences are SQVTM and ANQGSEA. Trimming stripped 3 bases from V and 0 bases from J, with 11 bases between. The CDR3 reads CSVDPENMNTEAFF. As DNA, the CDR3 is TGCAGCGTTGACCCAGAGAACATGAACACTGAAGCTTTCTTT. The full variable domain, with the rest looked up from reference TRBV29-1 and TRBJ1-1, is SAVISQKPSRDICQRGTSLTIQCQVDSQVTMMFWYRQQPGQSLTLIATANQGSEATYESGFVIDKFPISRPNLTFSTLTVSNMSPEDSSIYLCSVDPENMNTEAFFGQGTRLTVV.

This clone has only one observation. The V and J genes are TRBV2 and TRBJ2-3, with D unresolved. Looked up from germline, CDR1 is SNHLY and CDR2 is FYNNEI. The ends were cut back, 3 bases at V and 2 bases at J, with 9 bases in the middle. The CDR3 sequence is 14 residues long. The CDR3 protein is CASSDGQYTDTQYF. The CDR3 DNA reads TGTGCCAGCAGTGATGGGCAGTACACAGATACGCAGTATTTT.

The chain couples TRBV29-1 to TRBJ2-7, with D tentatively TRBD1 (6 bases). The CDR3 runs 12 residues. The germline CDR1 and CDR2 sequences are SQVTM and ANQGSEA. V was shortened by 2 bases and J by 5 bases, with 10 bases between the two germline ends. Here the CDR3 reads CSVETGYDEQYF. Written as DNA, the CDR3 is TGCAGCGTTGAAACAGGGTATGACGAGCAGTACTTC.

J is TRBJ2-3 and V is TRBV9, with 8 bases matching TRBD2. CDR3 length: 15 amino acids. Germline V gene lookup returns CDR1 SGDLS and CDR2 YYNGEE. With V trimmed by 6 bases and J by 3 bases, 9 bases remained unmatched. CDR3 amino acids: CASTRGGSTTDTQYF. The DNA for the CDR3 is TGTGCCAGCACCCGGGGGGGCTCCACGACAGATACGCAGTATTTT.

The J gene is TRBJ1-1, the V gene TRBV4-1, with 10 bases identical to TRBD1. The germline V gene encodes CDR1 MGHRA and CDR2 YSYEKL. The CDR3 is 18 residues long. With V trimmed by 0 bases and J by 5 bases, 12 bases remained unmatched. The CDR3 spells CASSQDRVMGQGKTEAFF. The CDR3 bases are TGCGCCAGCAGCCAAGATCGGGTTATGGGACAGGGGAAGACTGAAGCTTTCTTT.

This chain uses TRBV6-6 with TRBJ1-5, with 7 bases matching TRBD1. CDR1 and CDR2 from the germline V gene are MNHNY and SVGAGI (reference sequence). The CDR3 has 14 residues. V trimming: 5 bases; J trimming: 4 bases; junction bases outside the gene matches: 5. In nucleotides, the CDR3 is TGTGCCAGCAGTACAGGGGCCTCAAATCAGCCCCAGCATTTT. This translates into CASSTGASNQPQHF.

The CDR3 DNA sequence: TGTGCCAGCAGCCCAGGGTATGGGTCTTATGGCTACACCTTC. Translation gives CASSPGYGSYGYTF. The chain employs TRBV27 and TRBJ1-2; TRBD1 might be the D (5 bases). The CDR3 has 14 residues. V was trimmed by 6 bases and J by 5 bases, leaving 16 bases between them. Per the germline V gene, CDR1 is MNHEY and CDR2 is SMNVEV (reference sequence).

The CDR3 here is CASSVGTANTEAFF. The CDR3 DNA sequence: TGTGCCAGCAGCGTCGGAACAGCGAACACTGAAGCTTTCTTT. The chain couples TRBV9 to TRBJ1-1; D ambiguous. The CDR3 sequence is 14 residues long. Germline CDR1 and CDR2: SGDLS and YYNGEE. Trimming took 2 bases from V and 1 from J, leaving 9 bases between them.

V and J are TRBV19 and TRBJ2-1; the match to TRBD2 covers 7 bases. V lost 2 bases, J lost 1 base, and 8 bases stayed unmatched. Germline V gene sequence: CDR1 LNHDA, CDR2 SQIVND (reference sequence). The CDR3 is 17 amino acids. CDR3 sequence (DNA): TGTGCCAGTAGTATAACTCCAAGCGGGGCTTCCTACAATGAGCAGTTCTTC. This gives the protein CASSITPSGASYNEQFF.

The chain couples TRBV20-1 to TRBJ2-3, with D possibly TRBD2 on 5 matching bases. CDR3 length equals 11 residues. V lost 5 bases, J lost 11 bases, and 14 bases lay in between. The germline V gene has CDR1 DFQATT and CDR2 SNEGSKA (reference sequence). The chain's CDR3 is CSAVGLMRQYF. DNA of the CDR3: TGCAGTGCTGTCGGACTGATGAGGCAGTATTTT.

This clone appeared a single time. V is TRBV5-5 and J is TRBJ1-6; D gene uncertain. CDR3 length: 19 residues. Per the germline V gene, CDR1 is SGHKS and CDR2 is YYEKEE (reference sequence). V dropped 0 bases and J dropped 0 bases, with 16 bases sitting between them. This CDR3 is CASSLGRGDPLSYNSPLHF. The CDR3 DNA reads TGTGCCAGCAGCTTGGGCCGGGGAGACCCACTCTCCTATAATTCACCCCTCCACTTT. The variable domain in full, completed from reference TRBV5-5 and TRBJ1-6, reads DAGVTQSPTHLIKTRGQQVTLRCSPISGHKSVSWYQQVLGQGPQFIFQYYEKEERGRGNFPDRFSARQFPNYSSELNVNALLLGDSALYLCASSLGRGDPLSYNSPLHFGNGTRLTVT.